This entry concerns a single T cell receptor beta chain. The target antigen is unknown. V lost 5 bases to trimming and J lost 2 bases, with 16 bases between them. CDR1 is SQVTM, CDR2 ANQGSEA, per germline. The CDR3 totals 14 residues. The record originates from a study of post-analysis software for immune sequencing data. Study conclusions and caveats: Higher frequency in patients than in controls was seen for five TRBV segments, with TRBV5-6, TRBV5-1 and TRBV20-1 among them.

The library was made from cDNA and included unique molecular identifiers. TCRdb called the PCR reads again in MiXCR, with one record for every CDR3 protein. Of hundreds of thousands of distinct CDR3 sequences listed, 55% to 60% are singletons. The sequencing sample was made of blood. The receptor was derived from a girl aged 2 to 9 with multiple sclerosis. This chain connects TRBV29-1 to TRBJ2-7; a weak D match, TRBD1 (7 bases). DNA for the CDR3: TGCAGCGTTAGCCCGGAGGGGGCCGCCTACGAGCAGTACTTC. This translates into CSVSPEGAAYEQYF.